The rows below give T cell receptor beta chains drawn from one sample of a study of beta chain features in type 1 diabetes. The repertoire was sequenced with immunoSEQ multiplex PCR; TCRdb's copy has only in-frame clones and lacks some. The sample carries roughly 340,000 clones, around 13% recorded once. Sequencing input: naive CD4+ T cells from blood. Receptors were obtained from a woman under 30 with type 1 diabetes. Each CDR3 is given with its conserved first and last residue.

v_call: TRBV28; cdr3_aa: CASSLSGPQETQYF
v_call: TRBV6-6; cdr3_aa: CASSYGLTAGEQFF
v_call: TRBV2; cdr3_aa: CASTLTGAAGRGYGYTF
v_call: TRBV28; cdr3_aa: CASSIPGTYEQYF
v_call: TRBV5-1; cdr3_aa: CASSKQTGGNYGYTF
v_call: TRBV5-4; cdr3_aa: CASSFSGYEQYF
v_call: TRBV4-1; cdr3_aa: CASSQAGGQDTQYF
v_call: TRBV4-1; cdr3_aa: CASSQVPTSRGKGYTF
v_call: TRBV27; cdr3_aa: CASTLSSFF
v_call: TRBV5-6; cdr3_aa: CASSFLGTGLRGYTF
v_call: TRBV2; cdr3_aa: CASNRDSNNEQFF
v_call: TRBV29-1; cdr3_aa: CSVEETGGYGYTF
v_call: TRBV7-2; cdr3_aa: CASSLMGGKETQYF
v_call: TRBV7-2; cdr3_aa: CASSTGLARWGGQYF
v_call: TRBV28; cdr3_aa: CASSLRPDTQYF
v_call: TRBV5-1; cdr3_aa: CASSQGDRGVKTYEQYF
v_call: TRBV4-3; cdr3_aa: CASSPDRGQGIYGYTF
v_call: TRBV9; cdr3_aa: CASSVASGQETQYF
v_call: TRBV9; cdr3_aa: CASSVGGRGSYNEQFF
v_call: TRBV5-4; cdr3_aa: CASSRQGDNEQFF
v_call: TRBV7-2; cdr3_aa: CASSPLAVNTEAFF
v_call: TRBV10-3; cdr3_aa: CSGGDILYNEQFF
v_call: TRBV6-5; cdr3_aa: CASSTSGGPYNEQFF
v_call: TRBV28; cdr3_aa: CASSFSAQETQYF
v_call: TRBV7-2; cdr3_aa: CASSLQGNQPQHF
v_call: TRBV15; cdr3_aa: CATSRASGLSYNEQFF
v_call: TRBV18; cdr3_aa: CASSPKLANQETQYF
v_call: TRBV28; cdr3_aa: CASHQGLGYGYTF
v_call: TRBV7-2; cdr3_aa: CASSSTGLGNQPQHF
v_call: TRBV7-2; cdr3_aa: CASSPPGTDTQYF
v_call: TRBV7-9; cdr3_aa: CASSLWDRNTGELFF
v_call: TRBV7-6; cdr3_aa: CASSRELNTEAFF
v_call: TRBV4-3; cdr3_aa: CASSDGLAGDTDTQYF
v_call: TRBV11-3; cdr3_aa: CASSLIGTSMDTQYF
v_call: TRBV9; cdr3_aa: CASSVGWLGGELFF
v_call: TRBV7-2; cdr3_aa: CASSAQAYEQYF
v_call: TRBV6-5; cdr3_aa: CASRRTSGLGETQYF
v_call: TRBV6-1; cdr3_aa: CAIIRDRGPYEQFF
v_call: TRBV11-2; cdr3_aa: CASSLVNGQFF
v_call: TRBV7-9; cdr3_aa: CASSPRQGRETQYF
v_call: TRBV7-8; cdr3_aa: CASSPIITGEETQYF
v_call: TRBV18; cdr3_aa: CASSLGRESYEQYF
v_call: TRBV5-1; cdr3_aa: CASSPGTPGTGELFF